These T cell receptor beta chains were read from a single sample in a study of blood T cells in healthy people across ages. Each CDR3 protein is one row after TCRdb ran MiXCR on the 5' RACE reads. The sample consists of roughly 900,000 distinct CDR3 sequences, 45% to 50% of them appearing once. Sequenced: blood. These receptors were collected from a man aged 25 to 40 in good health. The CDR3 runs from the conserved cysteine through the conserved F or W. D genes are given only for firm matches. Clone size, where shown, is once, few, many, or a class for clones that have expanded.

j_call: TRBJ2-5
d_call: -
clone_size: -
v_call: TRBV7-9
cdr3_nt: TGTGCCAGCAGCTTAGCAGGGGCTTTCGAGACCCAGTACTTC
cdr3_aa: CASSLAGAFETQYF

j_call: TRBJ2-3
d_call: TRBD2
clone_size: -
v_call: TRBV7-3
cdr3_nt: TGTGCCAGCTCCCCTACTAGCGGGGATACGCAGTATTTT
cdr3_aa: CASSPTSGDTQYF

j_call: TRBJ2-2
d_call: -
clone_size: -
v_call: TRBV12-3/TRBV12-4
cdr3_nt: TGTGCCAGCATTAGGCACAGAGATAACACCGGGGAGCTGTTTTTT
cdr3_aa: CASIRHRDNTGELFF

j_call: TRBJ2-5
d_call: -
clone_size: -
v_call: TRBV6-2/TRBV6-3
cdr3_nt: TGTGCCAGCACCCGGACAGTTGAGGGGCAAGAGACCCAGTACTTC
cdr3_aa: CASTRTVEGQETQYF

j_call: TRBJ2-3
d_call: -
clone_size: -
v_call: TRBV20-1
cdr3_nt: TGCAGTGCTCCGGACTGGGGCGATACGCAGTATTTT
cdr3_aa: CSAPDWGDTQYF

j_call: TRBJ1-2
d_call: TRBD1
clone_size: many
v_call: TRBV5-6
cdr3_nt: TGTGCCAGCAGCTTAACCGGGACAGGGGGCCATGGCTACACCTTC
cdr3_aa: CASSLTGTGGHGYTF

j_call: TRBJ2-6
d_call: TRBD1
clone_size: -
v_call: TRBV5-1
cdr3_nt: TGCGCCAGCAGGTCACCGGGACAGGTTTCGTCTGGGGCCAACATCCTGACTTTC
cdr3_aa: CASRSPGQVSSGANILTF

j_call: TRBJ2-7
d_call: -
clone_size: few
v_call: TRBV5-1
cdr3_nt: TGCGCCAGCAGCTTAACGGAGGGGTCGTACGAGCAGTACTTC
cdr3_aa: CASSLTEGSYEQYF

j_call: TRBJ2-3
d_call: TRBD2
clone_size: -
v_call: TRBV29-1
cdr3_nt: TGCAGCGTTGCCCTTTCTAGCGGGGGGGCCACAGATACGCAGTATTTT
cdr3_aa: CSVALSSGGATDTQYF

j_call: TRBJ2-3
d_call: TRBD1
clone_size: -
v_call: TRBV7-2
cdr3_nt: TGTGCCAGCAGCTTAACGGGACGAAGGTGGCGGGGCGGACAGGGGGCAGATACGCAGTATTTT
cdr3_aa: CASSLTGRRWRGGQGADTQYF

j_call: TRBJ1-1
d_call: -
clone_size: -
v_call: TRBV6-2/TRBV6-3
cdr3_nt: TGTGCCAGCCGCCAGGGCGGCAGGATGAACACTGAAGCTTTCTTT
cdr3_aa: CASRQGGRMNTEAFF

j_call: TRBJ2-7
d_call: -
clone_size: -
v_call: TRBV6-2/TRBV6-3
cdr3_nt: TGTGCCAGCAGCCCTTCGACGGGGTTTAGCTCCTACGAGCAGTACTTC
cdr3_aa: CASSPSTGFSSYEQYF

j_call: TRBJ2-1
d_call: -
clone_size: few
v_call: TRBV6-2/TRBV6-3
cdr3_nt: TGTGCCAGCAGTTACCAGGGGCAGGAGCAGTTCTTC
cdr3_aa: CASSYQGQEQFF

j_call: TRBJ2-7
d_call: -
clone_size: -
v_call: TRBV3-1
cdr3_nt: TGTGCCAGCAGCCAACAGGGTTGTGAGCAGTACTTC
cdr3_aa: CASSQQGCEQYF

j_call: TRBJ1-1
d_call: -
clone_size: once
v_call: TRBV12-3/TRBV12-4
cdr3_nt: TGTGCCAGCAGTTTACTAAATGAAGCTTTCTTT
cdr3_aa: CASSLLNEAFF

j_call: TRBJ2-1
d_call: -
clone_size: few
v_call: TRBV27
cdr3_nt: TGTGCCAGCACCTCATTCACGAGCTCCTACAATGAGCAGTTCTTC
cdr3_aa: CASTSFTSSYNEQFF

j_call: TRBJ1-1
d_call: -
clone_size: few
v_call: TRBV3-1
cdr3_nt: TGTGCCAGCAGCCAAGAGACAGGGAACACTGAAGCTTTCTTT
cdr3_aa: CASSQETGNTEAFF

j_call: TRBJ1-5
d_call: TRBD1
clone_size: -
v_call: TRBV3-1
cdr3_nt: TGTGCCAGCAGCCAAGGACAGGGGGGGGTACAGCCCCAGCATTTT
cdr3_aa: CASSQGQGGVQPQHF

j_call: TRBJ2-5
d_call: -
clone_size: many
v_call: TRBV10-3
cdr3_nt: TGTGCCATCAGTGAGGGACTAACTAAAGAGACCCAGTACTTC
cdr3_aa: CAISEGLTKETQYF

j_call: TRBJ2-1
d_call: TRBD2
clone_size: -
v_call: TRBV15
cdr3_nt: TGTGCCACCAGCAGAGCGATTAGCGCGGGGGACAATGAGCAGTTCTTC
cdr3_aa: CATSRAISAGDNEQFF

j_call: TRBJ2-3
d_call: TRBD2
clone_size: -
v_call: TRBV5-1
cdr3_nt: TGCGCCAGCAGCTTGGGGATAGCGGGCCCAGATACGCAGTATTTT
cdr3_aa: CASSLGIAGPDTQYF

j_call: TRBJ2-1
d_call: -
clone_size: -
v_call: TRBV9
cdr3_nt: TGTGCCAGCAGCGCTTCGGGTAGGGCCAGCGAGCGGCAGTTCTTC
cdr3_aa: CASSASGRASERQFF

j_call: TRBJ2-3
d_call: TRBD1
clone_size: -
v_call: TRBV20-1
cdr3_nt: TGCAGTGCTAGATTTTGGGGACAGGGCGGCACAGATACGCAGTATTTT
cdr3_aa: CSARFWGQGGTDTQYF

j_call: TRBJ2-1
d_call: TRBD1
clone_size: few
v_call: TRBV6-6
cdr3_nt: TGTGCCAGCAGCCTCATTGGACAGGGGACTAAAAATGAGCAGTTCTTC
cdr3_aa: CASSLIGQGTKNEQFF

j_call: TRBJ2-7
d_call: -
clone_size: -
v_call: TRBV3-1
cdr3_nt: TGTGCCAGCAGCCCCCTCTCCTCTAGCTCCTACAATGAGCAGTACTTC
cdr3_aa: CASSPLSSSSYNEQYF

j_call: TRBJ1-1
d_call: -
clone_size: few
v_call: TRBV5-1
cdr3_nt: TGCGCCAGCAGCCATGGGGAGGGTTCGGCTGAAGCTTTCTTT
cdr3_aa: CASSHGEGSAEAFF

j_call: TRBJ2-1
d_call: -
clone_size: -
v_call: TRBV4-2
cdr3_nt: TGTGCCAGCAGCCAAGAGAGGGCCGCGCGAGTAGATGAGCAGTTCTTC
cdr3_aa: CASSQERAARVDEQFF

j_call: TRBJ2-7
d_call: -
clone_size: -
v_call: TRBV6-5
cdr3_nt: TGTGCCAGCAGATTGGACAGTTCCTACGAGCAGTACTTC
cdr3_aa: CASRLDSSYEQYF

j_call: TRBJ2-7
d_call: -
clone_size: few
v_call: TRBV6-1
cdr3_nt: TGTGCCAGCAGTGAACTTTCGGCTCTCTCCTACGAGCAGTACTTC
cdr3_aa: CASSELSALSYEQYF

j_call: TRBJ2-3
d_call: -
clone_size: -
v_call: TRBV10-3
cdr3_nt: TGTGCCATCTCCCAGGGATTCAGCGCAGATACGCAGTATTTT
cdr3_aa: CAISQGFSADTQYF

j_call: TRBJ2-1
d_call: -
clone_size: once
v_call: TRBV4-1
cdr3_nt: TGCGCCAGCAGCCAGGCCGAAGGGAGGCGTGAGCAGTTCTTC
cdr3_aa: CASSQAEGRREQFF

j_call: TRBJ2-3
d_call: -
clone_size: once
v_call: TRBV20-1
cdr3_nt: TGCAGTGCTAGGAAGGGGGGACAGCCCGTGGATACGCAGTATTTT
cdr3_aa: CSARKGGQPVDTQYF

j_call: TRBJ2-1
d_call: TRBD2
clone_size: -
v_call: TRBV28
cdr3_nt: TGTGCCAGCAGTGGGACTAGCGGGGGCCTGCGGAATGAGCAGTTCTTC
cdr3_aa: CASSGTSGGLRNEQFF

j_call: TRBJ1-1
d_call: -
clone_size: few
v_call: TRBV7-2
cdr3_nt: TGTGCCAGCAGCCCACATGGGGCTCCTGAAGCTTTCTTT
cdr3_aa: CASSPHGAPEAFF

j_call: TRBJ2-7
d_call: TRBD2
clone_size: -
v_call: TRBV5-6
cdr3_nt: TGTGCCAGCAGCTTCTCTACGGGACTAGCGGGGCTCGAGCAGTACTTC
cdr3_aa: CASSFSTGLAGLEQYF